This T cell receptor (beta chain) was sequenced in a study of cytomegalovirus exposure and HLA in healthy donors. Overall study results and limits: Donors were assumed by presence/absence analyses to have roughly uniform sequencing depth. High sensitivity and specificity were reportedly achieved when the classifier diagnosed cytomegalovirus status. V- and J-gene trimming of TCR beta was linked (in a later analysis) to a missense DCLRE1C variant.

The PCR made use of 60 Vbeta and 13 Jbeta primers. Measured with immunoSEQ multiplex PCR; TCRdb has only the in-frame clones, and not every one. The sample holds 100,000 or so clones, roughly 82% seen once. Regarding this clone: Its antigen is unknown.

This clonotype was sampled from a woman under 30 in good health and CMV-seronegative. Sequenced input: PBMCs.

CDR3 DNA sequence: TGTGCCAGCAGTTTTATCTCCCGGGGACAGCATTTTACCTCCTACGAGCAGTACTTC. Its translation is CASSFISRGQHFTSYEQYF. V is TRBV28 and J is TRBJ2-7, with 7 bases fitting TRBD1. The J segment lost 0 bases and the V segment lost 3 bases, leaving 17 bases of the junction unmatched. The CDR3 has 19 amino acids. CDR1 and CDR2 from the germline V gene are MDHEN and SYDVKM.